These 16 T cell receptor beta chains were sequenced from one sample in a study of beta chain features in type 1 diabetes. Since all of the isolated RNA was reverse transcribed, expressed TCRB transcripts were what got sequenced. Sequenced by immunoSEQ multiplex PCR; TCRdb stores in-frame clones only, minus some. The table records 130,000 to 150,000 clones, less than 9% of them present only once. Material for sequencing was central memory CD4+ T cells from blood. Receptors originate from a woman in her twenties or thirties in good health.

There are a few counts of this clone. CDR3 in amino acids: CASSLLRDSQPQHF. In DNA form, the CDR3 reads TGTGCCAGCAGTTTGCTCAGGGATTCGCAGCCCCAGCATTTT. V and J are TRBV27 and TRBJ1-5; TRBD1 might be the D (5 bases). Trimming took 3 bases from V and 7 from J, leaving 13 bases between them. The CDR3 is 14 amino acids. In germline, CDR1 is MNHEY, CDR2 SMNVEV (reference sequence).

The chain has TRBV9 and TRBJ2-2; 9 bases line up with TRBD2. Looked up from germline, CDR1 is SGDLS and CDR2 is YYNGEE. V lost 3 bases to trimming and J lost 7 bases; unmatched junction nucleotides: 10. CDR3 length equals 16 residues. As DNA, the CDR3 is TGTGCCAGCAGCGCTGGTAGCGGGAGTATGGTCGGGGAGCTGTTTTTT. Its protein product is CASSAGSGSMVGELFF.

This chain uses TRBV11-1 with TRBJ2-4, with D possibly matching TRBD2 (5 bases). CDR1 and CDR2 from the germline V gene are SGHAT and FQDESV (reference sequence). The CDR3 loop spans 15 amino acids. The germline V and J ends were trimmed by 4 bases and 6 bases, with 16 bases remaining between them. The CDR3 sequence is CASSSPAALGNIQYF. The CDR3 bases are TGTGCCAGCAGCTCCCCAGCGGCGCTGGGAAACATTCAGTACTTC.

This clone has more than one count but fewer than ten. The chain joins TRBV7-2 to TRBJ2-1; 13 positions agree with TRBD2. The CDR3 runs 17 residues. Germline trimming cut 4 bases from V and 4 bases from J; bases unmatched to any gene: 7. Germline CDR1 and CDR2: SGHTA and FQGNSA. CDR3 in DNA: TGTGCCAGCAGCTCCACTAGCGGGAGGGCCCGGTACAATGAGCAGTTCTTC. Encoded protein: CASSSTSGRARYNEQFF.

This clone was detected many times. The chain links TRBV28 to TRBJ1-1, with 9 bases aligning to TRBD1. V was pared by 5 bases and J by 11 bases, with 6 bases of the junction left unmatched. Germline values: CDR1 MDHEN, CDR2 SYDVKM. The CDR3 has 12 residues. The CDR3 loop is CASSLGQGLAFF. In nucleotides, the CDR3 is TGTGCCAGCAGTCTCGGACAGGGGCTCGCTTTCTTT.

Here the CDR3 reads CASSPGRGLGYTF. CDR3 bases: TGTGCCAGCAGCCCCGGGAGAGGGCTTGGCTACACCTTC. This chain connects TRBV7-3 to TRBJ1-2; D unresolved. Germline V lookup: CDR1 SGHTA, CDR2 FQGTGA. There are 13 residues in the CDR3. V lost 5 bases to trimming and J lost 7 bases, with 14 bases between them. Full variable domain (remainder filled in from reference TRBV7-3 and TRBJ1-2): GAGVSQTPSNKVTEKGKYVELRCDPISGHTALYWYRQSLGQGPEFLIYFQGTGAADDSGLPNDRFFAVRPEGSVSTLKIQRTERGDSAVYLCASSPGRGLGYTFGSGTRLTVV.

The chain uses TRBV20-1 and TRBJ1-2, with 7 bases lining up with TRBD1. J was trimmed by 5 bases and V by 6 bases; bases with no gene match: 3. CDR1 and CDR2 from the germline V gene are DFQATT and SNEGSKA (reference sequence). The CDR3 is 11 residues long. The CDR3 region is CSAATGYGYTF. In DNA, the CDR3 is TGCAGTGCCGCGACAGGGTATGGCTACACCTTC.

This chain links TRBV15 with TRBJ2-7; 11 bases map to TRBD2. This CDR3 spans 14 amino acids. Trimming at V came to 5 bases and at J to 2 bases, leaving 2 bases not matched to a gene. CDR1 and CDR2 from the germline V gene are LNHNV and YYDKDF (reference sequence). This chain's CDR3 is CATSPGLAAYEQYF. The DNA of the CDR3 is TGTGCCACCAGCCCGGGACTAGCGGCCTACGAGCAGTACTTC.

The chain recombines TRBV25-1 with TRBJ2-4, with 9 nucleotides matching TRBD2. The J segment lost 8 bases and the V segment lost 3 bases, leaving 8 bases of the junction unmatched. The CDR3 contains 15 residues. Germline-derived CDR1 and CDR2 are MGHDK and SYGVNS. Here the CDR3 DNA reads TGTGCCAGCAGTGATATAGCGGGAGATGCGCACATTCAGTACTTC. This translates into CASSDIAGDAHIQYF.

This clone was counted a few times. This chain links TRBV28 with TRBJ2-7; 11 positions match TRBD2. The CDR3 covers 17 residues. CDR1 and CDR2 from the germline V gene are MDHEN and SYDVKM. The V and J ends lost 3 bases and 6 bases, in that order; junction bases with no gene match: 13. CDR3 DNA: TGTGCCAGCAGTTTCCCCAGAACTAGCGGGAGTGTTGGCGAGCAGTACTTC. This gives the protein CASSFPRTSGSVGEQYF.

V and J are TRBV19 and TRBJ2-7, with TRBD1 matching over 9 bases. In germline, CDR1 is LNHDA, CDR2 SQIVND (reference sequence). Trimming took 6 bases from V and 5 from J; bases not matched to a gene: 8. CDR3 size: 14 residues. In nucleotides, the CDR3 is TGTGCCAGTAGCCAACCGGGACAGGGTCACGAGCAGTACTTC. The encoded protein is CASSQPGQGHEQYF.

For the CDR3, the DNA is TGTGCCAGCAGCTCGACAGGGCTGGAATATGGCTACACCTTC. It translates to CASSSTGLEYGYTF. The gene calls are TRBV7-2 and TRBJ1-2, with 7 bases that match TRBD1. CDR1 and CDR2 (germline): SGHTA, FQGNSA. Losses at the gene ends were 4 bases for V and 5 bases for J; bases not matched to a gene: 7. The CDR3 has 14 residues.

This clone was detected only once. The rearrangement links TRBV11-2 to TRBJ2-1; the D is unclear. V lost 7 bases and J 7 bases, leaving 14 bases between the germline ends. Germline loops: CDR1 SGHAT, CDR2 FQNNGV. This CDR3 has 13 residues. In nucleotides, the CDR3 is TGTGCCAGCACCATAATCTACCCGAATGAGCAGTTCTTC. Amino acids: CASTIIYPNEQFF.

This clone was seen a handful of times. The chain uses TRBV11-2 and TRBJ2-7; tentatively, D is TRBD2 (7 bases). Trimming cost V 10 bases and J 4 bases, with 20 bases left between them. The CDR3 is 14 residues long. Germline V lookup: CDR1 SGHAT, CDR2 FQNNGV. CDR3 nucleotide sequence: TGTGCCATTCCGGGACCGGGGGGCTGGTACGAGCAGTACTTC. It translates to CAIPGPGGWYEQYF.

The V and J genes are TRBV29-1 and TRBJ2-7; no reliable D call. Germline loops: CDR1 SQVTM, CDR2 ANQGSEA. The V end lost 6 bases, the J end lost 2 bases, and 14 bases lay between the germline ends. The CDR3 is made up of 13 amino acids. The CDR3 DNA reads TGCAGCGTCGTAACAGTGTCCGCCTACGAGCAGTACTTC. Translating it yields CSVVTVSAYEQYF.

The chain recombines TRBV30 with TRBJ2-2; D unresolved. CDR3 length equals 14 residues. The V gene's germline CDR1 is GTSNPN and CDR2 SVGIG (reference sequence). Trimming removed 0 bases at V and 4 bases at J, with 9 bases between. CDR3 nucleotide sequence: TGTGCCTGGAGTGTACTCCCGAGCACCGGGGAGCTGTTTTTT. It yields the protein CAWSVLPSTGELFF.